This record concerns one TCR beta chain sequence. The junction and the germline gene differ at one end; a read error may be behind it. These data come from a study of blood T cell repertoires in COVID-19. Which cohort a participant joined came from the clinical history participants gave. Recovered status in Cohort 3 required two negative PCRs, clearance, or symptom resolution. The authors' processing: Amplified reference gene primers provided the basis for estimating nucleated cell counts. TCRdb's table, derived via immunoSEQ multiplex PCR, lists solely in-frame clones and lacks some. V, J and clone size were drawn from that table, and D and trimming were deduced from the DNA. This table has roughly 170,000 clones, 82% appearing once. The CDR3 has 14 amino acids. CDR1 LNHDA and CDR2 SQIVND come from the germline V gene (reference sequence).

This clonotype originated in a man between 60 and 75 years old who had recovered from COVID-19. Sequencing was performed on PBMCs or T cells enriched from blood (not recorded which). V and J are TRBV19 and TRBJ2-7; perhaps TRBD1 as D (6 bases). Written as DNA, the CDR3 is TGTGCCAGTAGCCCAAGCCGGGGACAATACGGGCAGTACTTC. Encoded protein: CASSPSRGQYGQYF. The full variable domain, rest sourced from reference TRBV19 and TRBJ2-7, is DGGITQSPKYLFRKEGQNVTLSCEQNLNHDAMYWYRQDPGQGLRLIYYSQIVNDFQKGDIAEGYSVSREKKESFPLTVTSAQKNPTAFYLCASSPSRGQYGQYFGPGTRLTVT.